These 7 T cell receptor beta chains were sequenced from one sample in a study of T cell responses to AZD1222 COVID-19 vaccine. TCRdb's table, derived via immunoSEQ multiplex PCR, lists solely in-frame clones and lacks some. This sample yields roughly 200,000 clones, of which just over 90% are seen a single time; 0.95% to 1.1% belongs to the top ten. The sequences come from peripheral blood, collected on day 0 of MenACWY control vaccination. The receptors come from an adult in good health.

V is TRBV9 and J is TRBJ1-3, with D hard to call. The CDR3 is 17 residues long. CDR1 and CDR2 from the germline V gene are SGDLS and YYNGEE. Trimming removed 2 bases at V and 8 bases at J, with 23 bases between. Here the CDR3 reads CASSVAKWSTGRDTIYF. CDR3 DNA: TGTGCCAGCAGCGTGGCTAAATGGAGCACCGGGCGGGACACCATATATTTT. Full variable domain (missing parts from reference TRBV9 and TRBJ1-3): DSGVTQTPKHLITATGQRVTLRCSPRSGDLSVYWYQQSLDQGLQFLIQYYNGEERAKGNILERFSAQQFPDLHSELNLSSLELGDSALYFCASSVAKWSTGRDTIYFGEGSWLTVV.

The chain couples TRBV9 to TRBJ2-1; D ambiguous. The CDR3 spans 12 residues. Germline CDR1 is SGDLS and CDR2 is YYNGEE. Between the trimmed V and J ends, which lost 0 bases and 10 bases, there was a span of 8 bases. CDR3 coding DNA: TGTGCCAGCAGCGTAGCTCTCGGGGAGCAGTTCTTC. Its protein is CASSVALGEQFF.

The J gene is TRBJ1-1, the V gene TRBV28; D gene ambiguous. This CDR3 has 13 amino acids. V shed 6 bases and J shed 2 bases, with 10 bases lying between them. Looked up from germline, CDR1 is MDHEN and CDR2 is SYDVKM. The CDR3 loop reads CASSPQVNTEAFF. In nucleotides, the CDR3 is TGTGCCAGCAGCCCGCAGGTTAACACTGAAGCTTTCTTT.

The V and J genes are TRBV27 and TRBJ2-1; 7 bases are a match to TRBD2. The germline CDR1 and CDR2 sequences are MNHEY and SMNVEV (reference sequence). The junction had 11 bases not matched to a gene; V was cut back by 4 bases and J by 8 bases. This CDR3 contains 15 residues. The CDR3 here is CASSSLGGGEDEQFF. CDR3 in DNA: TGTGCCAGCAGTTCCCTAGGTGGGGGGGAGGATGAGCAGTTCTTC.

The chain is built from TRBV6-6 and TRBJ1-1; D perhaps matches TRBD1 (6 bases). V dropped 2 bases and J dropped 5 bases, with 9 bases sitting between them. The CDR3 contains 13 residues. CDR1 MNHNY and CDR2 SVGAGI come from the germline V gene (reference sequence). The DNA for the CDR3 is TGTGCCAGCAGTTACCTCAGGGGAACTGAAGCTTTCTTT. Encoded protein: CASSYLRGTEAFF.

This sequence joins TRBV19 and TRBJ1-1; D perhaps matches TRBD1 (6 bases). Looked up from germline, CDR1 is LNHDA and CDR2 is SQIVND (reference sequence). V shed 5 bases and J shed 11 bases, with 15 bases lying between them. The CDR3 is 12 amino acids. CDR3 sequence reads: CASSQFQGRAFF. In DNA, the CDR3 is TGTGCCAGTAGTCAATTCCAGGGGAGGGCTTTCTTT.

The chain uses TRBV5-4 and TRBJ2-7, with 9 bases that match TRBD2. This CDR3 region has 13 residues. CDR1 and CDR2 from the germline V gene are SGHNT and YYREEE (reference sequence). Germline trimming cut 6 bases from V and 4 bases from J; bases unmatched to any gene: 5. CDR3 nucleotides: TGTGCCAGCACCGGCGGGGGGGCTTACGAGCAGTACTTC. Its protein product is CASTGGGAYEQYF. Filled out from reference TRBV5-4 and TRBJ2-7, the complete variable domain reads ETGVTQSPTHLIKTRGQQVTLRCSSQSGHNTVSWYQQALGQGPQFIFQYYREEENGRGNFPPRFSGLQFPNYSSELNVNALELDDSALYLCASTGGGAYEQYFGPGTRLTVT.